These 26 T cell receptor beta chains were all obtained from the same sample, sequenced in a study of blood T cell repertoires in COVID-19. The assay was immunoSEQ multiplex PCR, and TCRdb's table has in-frame clones only and misses some. The sample contains roughly 130,000 clones, around 80% of which appear only once. Sequenced material: peripheral blood. The receptor source for this set is a man aged 55 to 70 with active or convalescent COVID-19.

The chain has TRBV27 and TRBJ2-1; D might be TRBD1 (6 bases). Trimming took off 8 bases at V and 2 bases at J, with 25 bases between the two ends. CDR1 MNHEY and CDR2 SMNVEV come from the germline V gene (reference sequence). The length of the CDR3 is 18 residues. The CDR3 DNA sequence: TGTGCCAGCGCCATACCGGACAGTTTCGGCGGGCCCTACAATGAGCAGTTCTTC. It codes for CASAIPDSFGGPYNEQFF.

This clone was recorded a few times. This chain uses TRBV30 with TRBJ2-5; 9 bases map to TRBD2. V shed 3 bases and J 2 bases; nucleotides not matched to a gene: 10. Germline V gene data show CDR1 as GTSNPN and CDR2 as SVGIG (reference sequence). The CDR3 runs 16 residues. CDR3 loop: CAWRGGLARWQETQYF. The CDR3 region has the DNA TGTGCCTGGAGAGGGGGACTAGCTAGGTGGCAAGAGACCCAGTACTTC.

The genes are TRBV10-3 and TRBJ2-7; 10 bases map to TRBD1. CDR3 length equals 15 residues. The trim removed 3 bases at V and 4 bases at J, leaving 6 bases unmatched. CDR1 is ENHRY, CDR2 SYGVKD, per germline. Written as DNA, the CDR3 is TGTGCCATCAGTGACCCCGGGACAGGGGTGTACGAGCAGTACTTC. Residues: CAISDPGTGVYEQYF.

The CDR3 sequence: CASSPTENQPQHF. The CDR3 bases are TGTGCCAGCTCACCCACAGAGAATCAGCCCCAGCATTTT. The J gene is TRBJ1-5, the V gene TRBV18; D is unclear. The V gene's germline CDR1 is KGHSH and CDR2 LQKENI. The CDR3 runs 13 residues. V was trimmed by 3 bases and J by 4 bases, leaving 7 bases between them.

The chain links TRBV7-2 to TRBJ1-6; D gene unclear. Trimming removed 4 bases from V and 10 bases from J, with 14 bases in between. CDR3 length equals 14 residues. CDR1 and CDR2 (germline): SGHTA, FQGNSA. The CDR3 DNA sequence: TGTGCCAGCAGCTATGCGGGGAGACGATCACCCCTCCACTTT. It translates to CASSYAGRRSPLHF.

The V and J genes are TRBV19 and TRBJ2-3, with D possibly being TRBD1 (5 bases). V was shortened by 4 bases and J by 6 bases, with 11 bases between the two germline ends. The CDR3 sequence is 13 residues long. Germline lookup yields CDR1 LNHDA and CDR2 SQIVND (reference sequence). The CDR3 spells CASSNQGRDTQYF. The CDR3 region has the DNA TGTGCCAGTAGTAACCAGGGCAGGGATACGCAGTATTTT.

The J gene is TRBJ1-5, the V gene TRBV19; 11 bases fit TRBD1. Germline lookup yields CDR1 LNHDA and CDR2 SQIVND (reference sequence). V lost 1 base and J lost 7; bases outside the gene matches: 9. The CDR3 has 17 amino acids. As DNA, the CDR3 is TGTGCCAGTAGTATAGGGAGGGGACAGGGGGTCTACCAGCCCCAGCATTTT. Translating gives CASSIGRGQGVYQPQHF.

This chain uses TRBV15 with TRBJ1-6; TRBD1 agrees at 8 bases. The trim removed 8 bases at V and 6 bases at J, leaving 3 bases unmatched. Germline assignment: CDR1 LNHNV and CDR2 YYDKDF (reference sequence). The CDR3 runs 13 residues. CDR3 bases: TGTGCCACCGCAGGGGGCCTTAATTCACCCCTCCACTTT. Translating it yields CATAGGLNSPLHF. Full variable domain (outside the CDR3, taken from reference TRBV15 and TRBJ1-6): DAMVIQNPRYQVTQFGKPVTLSCSQTLNHNVMYWYQQKSSQAPKLLFHYYDKDFNNEADTPDNFQSRRPNTSFCFLDIRSPGLGDTAMYLCATAGGLNSPLHFGNGTRLTVT.

This chain connects TRBV7-8 to TRBJ2-2; 8 bases are a match to TRBD2. J was trimmed by 3 bases and V by 5 bases; bases with no gene match: 8. Germline V gene data show CDR1 as SGHVS and CDR2 as FQNEAQ. CDR3 length: 16 amino acids. The chain's CDR3 is CASSLLYGRDTGELFF. Written as DNA, the CDR3 is TGTGCCAGCAGCCTCCTTTACGGGAGGGACACCGGGGAGCTGTTTTTT.

The rearrangement uses TRBV12-3 or TRBV12-4 and TRBJ2-1; D might be TRBD1 (5 bases). Between the trimmed V and J ends, which lost 6 bases and 7 bases, there was a span of 7 bases. CDR3 length equals 11 residues. Here the CDR3 DNA reads TGTGCCAGCAGGGGGCTGAATGAGCAGTTCTTC. Its protein is CASRGLNEQFF.

J is TRBJ1-3 and V is TRBV9; D perhaps matches TRBD1 (6 bases). Germline values: CDR1 SGDLS, CDR2 YYNGEE. The germline V and J ends were trimmed by 3 bases and 2 bases, with 12 bases remaining between them. This CDR3 has 15 residues. The CDR3 loop reads CASSAPGVPGNTIYF. The CDR3 bases are TGTGCCAGCAGCGCTCCAGGGGTACCTGGAAACACCATATATTTT.

The CDR3 protein is CASSSGAREDTGELFF. DNA for the CDR3: TGTGCCAGCAGCTCTGGGGCAAGGGAGGACACCGGGGAGCTGTTTTTT. V usage is TRBV13 and J usage is TRBJ2-2; D is perhaps TRBD2 (6 bases). From germline, CDR1 is PRHDT and CDR2 FYEKMQ (reference sequence). V lost 4 bases, J lost 3 bases, and 15 bases lay in between. The CDR3 is 16 residues long.

The chain carries TRBV7-2 and TRBJ1-1, with TRBD1 identical over 8 bases. This CDR3 contains 16 residues. Germline V gives CDR1 SGHTA, CDR2 FQGNSA. J was trimmed by 5 bases and V by 7 bases; bases with no gene match: 15. The CDR3 region is CASTEQGGAVETEAFF. CDR3 coding DNA: TGTGCCAGCACCGAACAGGGGGGCGCGGTTGAGACTGAAGCTTTCTTT.

The rearrangement uses TRBV7-8 and TRBJ1-5; 7 bases map to TRBD1. CDR1 is SGHVS, CDR2 FQNEAQ, per germline. With V trimmed by 5 bases and J by 0 bases, 7 bases remained unmatched. The CDR3 is made up of 16 amino acids. The CDR3: CASSMGQFYSNQPQHF. The CDR3 DNA follows: TGTGCCAGCAGCATGGGACAGTTTTATAGCAATCAGCCCCAGCATTTT.

This clone was detected only a few times. The chain couples TRBV6-6 to TRBJ2-7; D uncertain. The CDR3 spans 12 residues. V lost 0 bases, J lost 3 bases, and 3 bases lay in between. In germline, CDR1 is MNHNY, CDR2 SVGAGI (reference sequence). CDR3 amino acids: CASSYSLYEQYF. The CDR3 nucleotides are TGTGCCAGCAGTTACTCTCTCTACGAGCAGTACTTC.

The chain links TRBV10-3 to TRBJ2-1, with 11 bases lining up with TRBD2. V was pared by 6 bases and J by 7 bases, with 8 bases of the junction left unmatched. The CDR3 totals 15 residues. The V gene's germline CDR1 is ENHRY and CDR2 SYGVKD. The CDR3 sequence is CAISELAGATNEQFF. The CDR3 DNA sequence: TGTGCCATCAGCGAACTAGCGGGAGCAACGAATGAGCAGTTCTTC.

The V and J genes are TRBV7-9 and TRBJ2-7; D may be TRBD1 (6 bases). The germline CDR1 and CDR2 sequences are SEHNR and FQNEAQ (reference sequence). V lost 5 bases, J lost 3 bases, and 17 bases lay in between. CDR3 length: 15 amino acids. The CDR3 loop is CASSTPDRPVYEQYF. The CDR3 nucleotides are TGTGCCAGCAGCACGCCGGACAGACCGGTCTACGAGCAGTACTTC.

The chain combines TRBV5-1 with TRBJ2-5; 8 bases are a match to TRBD2. V shed 2 bases, J shed 2 bases, and the junction held 8 bases outside the gene matches. Looked up from germline, CDR1 is SGHRS and CDR2 is YFSETQ. The CDR3 sequence is 16 residues long. This CDR3 is CASSLLAETKQETQYF. CDR3 bases: TGCGCCAGCAGCTTACTAGCGGAGACGAAACAAGAGACCCAGTACTTC.

The chain recombines TRBV5-4 with TRBJ1-4, with TRBD1 as a possible D gene (6 bases). CDR3 length: 16 amino acids. Per germline, CDR1 SGHNT and CDR2 YYREEE (reference sequence). The germline V and J ends were trimmed by 3 bases and 4 bases, with 16 bases remaining between them. The CDR3 loop reads CASSSQGRDNNEKLFF. The CDR3, as DNA: TGTGCCAGCAGCTCCCAGGGGAGAGACAATAATGAAAAACTGTTTTTT.

The V and J genes are TRBV19 and TRBJ1-1; no firm D call. V shed 7 bases and J shed 6 bases, with 9 bases lying between them. The CDR3 consists of 11 residues. Per the germline V gene, CDR1 is LNHDA and CDR2 is SQIVND (reference sequence). The CDR3 sequence: CASKGRAEAFF. The CDR3 DNA follows: TGTGCCAGTAAAGGGAGGGCTGAAGCTTTCTTT.

The chain links TRBV11-2 to TRBJ2-1, with D possibly TRBD2 on 6 matching bases. Looked up from germline, CDR1 is SGHAT and CDR2 is FQNNGV. CDR3 length equals 13 residues. Trimming took off 3 bases at V and 6 bases at J, with 9 bases between the two ends. In DNA, the CDR3 is TGTGCCAGCAGCTTTGGGGGGACCAATGAGCAGTTCTTC. It is translated as CASSFGGTNEQFF.

The J gene is TRBJ2-3, the V gene TRBV30; 9 nucleotides align to TRBD1. After removal of 5 bases from V and 5 bases from J, the junction contained 11 bases not matched to a gene. This CDR3 contains 15 residues. Germline V lookup: CDR1 GTSNPN, CDR2 SVGIG (reference sequence). In DNA, the CDR3 is TGTGCCTGGGGTCAAACAGGGGGCAGGGGAGATACGCAGTATTTT. This gives the protein CAWGQTGGRGDTQYF.

A word on this clone: A read error may produce the germline difference seen at one junction end. The CDR3 region has the DNA TGCGCCAGCAGCCAAGTCCGGGCTAGCAACGAACACCGGGGAGCTGTTTTT. Translated: CASSQVRASNEHRGAVF. The rearrangement joins TRBV4-3 to TRBJ2-2; D is possibly TRBD2 (5 bases). The CDR3 consists of 17 residues. The germline V gene has CDR1 LGHNA and CDR2 YSLEER.

The V and J genes are TRBV5-1 and TRBJ2-5, with D maybe TRBD2 (5 bases). V was trimmed by 2 bases and J by 4 bases, leaving 6 bases between them. CDR1 and CDR2 (germline): SGHRS, YFSETQ. CDR3 length equals 12 residues. This chain's CDR3 is CASSFEGETQYF. CDR3 bases: TGCGCCAGCAGCTTCGAGGGAGAGACCCAGTACTTC.

The rearrangement links TRBV27 to TRBJ2-7; D uncertain. The CDR3 has 14 amino acids. V lost 6 bases, J lost 0 bases, and 12 bases lay in between. Germline V gives CDR1 MNHEY, CDR2 SMNVEV (reference sequence). The CDR3, as DNA: TGTGCCAGCAGCCCTAGTATCGACTCCTACGAGCAGTACTTC. It specifies CASSPSIDSYEQYF.

The chain carries TRBV11-3 and TRBJ1-1; D not resolved. The length of the CDR3 is 11 residues. Trimming took 5 bases from V and 6 from J, leaving 7 bases between them. From germline, CDR1 is SGHNT and CDR2 YENEEA. In nucleotides, the CDR3 is TGTGCCAGCAGCGGAAGCGCTGAAGCTTTCTTT. This translates into CASSGSAEAFF.